The entry below describes one T cell receptor beta chain. Its antigen is as yet unknown. This entry is derived from a study of CD4 T cell repertoires in COVID-19. About the research overall: After roughly 10 days of IL-2 expansion, CFSE-low cells were relabeled and restimulated with other coronavirus spikes. Study-wide points: Some SARS-CoV-2 clonotypes, between about 7 and 27%, recurred in SARS-CoV and/or HKU1 cultures. Sharing of several most expanded SARS-CoV-2-reactive clonotypes across memory subsets suggested intraclonal diversification.

Sequencing was performed with immunoSEQ multiplex PCR; in TCRdb, only in-frame clones are kept and a portion is missing. The sample carries 20,000 to 30,000 clones, about 93% recorded once. V lost 0 bases to trimming and J lost 6 bases, with 13 bases between them. Looked up from germline, CDR1 is SGHRS and CDR2 is YFSETQ. The length of the CDR3 is 14 residues. These memory T cells were uncultured and sequenced directly after ex vivo isolation. This chain joins TRBV5-1 and TRBJ2-7, with D possibly TRBD2 on 5 matching bases. This material consisted of circulating follicular helper CD4+ T cells (cTfh) from blood, taken before the COVID-19 pandemic. This receptor was obtained from a human donor who had COVID-19. The CDR3: CASSLAAGRGEQYF. Here the CDR3 DNA reads TGCGCCAGCAGCTTGGCCGCAGGTCGGGGCGAGCAGTACTTC.